The 15 T cell receptor beta chains reported below all come from one sample, sequenced in a study of human T cells and chemical hapten exposure. TCRdb reanalysed the RACE reads using MiXCR and keeps one entry per CDR3 protein. The sample has 350,000 to 400,000 distinct CDR3 sequences, around 5.5% seen once; the top ten hold roughly 2.6%. Described time point: pre-sensitization, week 0. Treatment defined: therapeutic diphenylcyclopropenone sensitization with weekly scalp DPC. Sequencing used whole blood, obtained in connection with sensitization to the hapten diphenylcyclopropenone (DPC). These receptors were collected from a woman between 45 and 65 years old with alopecia areata. Some clones in this sample may be carry-over from other donors' samples.

The CDR3 DNA reads TGTGCCAGTAGTATCGGGACAGGGCTTTACGAGCAGTACTTC. Translation: CASSIGTGLYEQYF. The chain combines TRBV19 with TRBJ2-7, with 9 positions matching TRBD1. V lost 3 bases, J lost 4 bases, and 4 bases stayed unmatched. This CDR3 is 14 amino acids long. Looked up from germline, CDR1 is LNHDA and CDR2 is SQIVND (reference sequence). Complete variable domain (other parts from reference TRBV19 and TRBJ2-7): DGGITQSPKYLFRKEGQNVTLSCEQNLNHDAMYWYRQDPGQGLRLIYYSQIVNDFQKGDIAEGYSVSREKKESFPLTVTSAQKNPTAFYLCASSIGTGLYEQYFGPGTRLTVT.

This clonotype was seen more than once but under ten times. The rearrangement links TRBV20-1 to TRBJ2-3; no clear D. CDR1 and CDR2 from the germline V gene are DFQATT and SNEGSKA (reference sequence). V lost 6 bases and J 1 base, leaving 8 bases between the germline ends. The CDR3 totals 12 residues. CDR3 nucleotide sequence: TGCAGTGCCAAGCTAGGCACAGATACGCAGTATTTT. Its translation is CSAKLGTDTQYF.

This clonotype was seen at least ten times. The chain uses TRBV3-1 and TRBJ1-1; D unclear. This CDR3 comprises 14 residues. Per germline, CDR1 LGHDT and CDR2 YNNKEL (reference sequence). V lost 0 bases to trimming and J lost 5 bases, with 10 bases between them. The CDR3 sequence: CASSQDRRSTEAFF. The DNA for the CDR3 is TGTGCCAGCAGCCAAGACCGGCGGTCAACTGAAGCTTTCTTT.

This clonotype was recorded a few times. The gene calls are TRBV9 and TRBJ1-1; 9 bases are a match to TRBD1. The trim removed 3 bases at V and 3 bases at J, leaving 3 bases unmatched. The CDR3 is made up of 14 amino acids. Looked up from germline, CDR1 is SGDLS and CDR2 is YYNGEE. The CDR3 sequence is CASSGTGEDTEAFF. In nucleotides, the CDR3 is TGTGCCAGCAGCGGGACAGGGGAGGACACTGAAGCTTTCTTT.

Many counts were recorded for this clonotype. The chain couples TRBV3-1 to TRBJ1-1; D ambiguous. Trimming shortened V by 0 bases and J by 6 bases, and 11 bases separated the two germline ends. Germline V lookup: CDR1 LGHDT, CDR2 YNNKEL (reference sequence). This CDR3 region has 14 residues. The CDR3, as DNA: TGTGCCAGCAGCCAAGATCACGGGGTAGCTGAAGCTTTCTTT. This sequence encodes CASSQDHGVAEAFF.

V is TRBV29-1 and J is TRBJ2-7; no firm D call. V was pared by 3 bases and J by 7 bases, with 13 bases between. The CDR3 totals 12 residues. Per germline, CDR1 SQVTM and CDR2 ANQGSEA. The CDR3 spells CSVDHGGEEQYF. Here the CDR3 DNA reads TGCAGCGTTGATCACGGTGGGGAAGAGCAGTACTTC.

This clonotype turned up a few times. This chain links TRBV28 with TRBJ2-1; 11 bases match TRBD1. Germline trimming cut 4 bases from V and 7 bases from J; bases unmatched to any gene: 6. CDR3 length: 15 amino acids. Germline CDR1 and CDR2: MDHEN and SYDVKM. CDR3 nucleotides: TGTGCCAGCAGTTCGGGACAGGGGGGCCCAAATGAGCAGTTCTTC. Protein: CASSSGQGGPNEQFF.

This clonotype was counted between two and nine times. This chain joins TRBV19 and TRBJ2-3, with 11 bases aligning to TRBD2. Germline V lookup: CDR1 LNHDA, CDR2 SQIVND (reference sequence). The CDR3 spans 16 residues. Trimming removed 5 bases from V and 2 bases from J; junction bases left unmatched: 6. The CDR3 coding sequence is TGTGCCAGTAGTTCACGACTAGCGGGGACCACAGATACGCAGTATTTT. Amino acid sequence: CASSSRLAGTTDTQYF.

In this sample, this clonotype turned up many times. The chain combines TRBV5-6 with TRBJ2-7; D possibly corresponds to TRBD1 (6 bases). There are 13 residues in the CDR3. V lost 3 bases to trimming and J lost 3 bases, with 10 bases between them. Germline-derived CDR1 and CDR2 are SGHDT and YYEEEE. CDR3 sequence reads: CASSSGHNYEQYF. DNA of the CDR3: TGTGCCAGCAGCTCGGGACATAACTACGAGCAGTACTTC.

This clonotype was observed at least ten times. The V call is TRBV12-3 or TRBV12-4, the J call TRBJ2-7, with D perhaps matching TRBD2 (5 bases). The CDR3 loop spans 12 amino acids. V was shortened by 9 bases and J by 5 bases, with 14 bases between the two germline ends. CDR3 loop: CASLGDGNEQYF. The CDR3 nucleotides read TGTGCCAGTTTGGGTGACGGGAACGAGCAGTACTTC.

V gene TRBV12-3 or TRBV12-4 combines with J gene TRBJ2-3, with D uncertain. This CDR3 has 13 residues. V lost 6 bases to trimming and J lost 5 bases, with 12 bases between them. The CDR3 sequence is CASRAPGRDTQYF. CDR3 sequence (DNA): TGTGCCAGCAGGGCCCCCGGCCGAGATACGCAGTATTTT.

This clonotype appeared many times. The chain couples TRBV6-2 or TRBV6-3 to TRBJ2-7, with unresolved D. V was trimmed by 6 bases and J by 2 bases, leaving 5 bases between them. Germline loops: CDR1 MNHEY, CDR2 SVGEGT. The CDR3 contains 11 residues. The CDR3 is CASRGTYEQYF. The CDR3 coding sequence is TGTGCCAGCAGAGGGACCTACGAGCAGTACTTC.

For this clonotype: Just one base apart from a much larger clone, this may be a read error. The gene calls are TRBV11-2 and TRBJ2-3, with a weak D call TRBD2 (6 bases). This CDR3 contains 14 residues. Germline-derived CDR1 and CDR2 are SGHAT and FQNNGV. V was pared by 3 bases and J by 5 bases, with 12 bases between. As DNA, the CDR3 is TGTGCCAGCAGCTTCGGACTGGGGGGAGATACGCAGTATTTT. Its translation is CASSFGLGGDTQYF.

This clonotype appeared a few times. The gene calls are TRBV4-1 and TRBJ2-2; D uncertain. V was trimmed by 4 bases and J by 4 bases, leaving 13 bases between them. Germline V gives CDR1 MGHRA, CDR2 YSYEKL. The CDR3 covers 15 residues. CDR3: CASSPRSGATGELFF. As DNA, the CDR3 is TGCGCCAGCAGCCCACGGTCGGGTGCCACCGGGGAGCTGTTTTTT.

This clonotype was seen ten or more times. The V gene is TRBV9, the J gene TRBJ2-1; either TRBD1 or TRBD2 may supply D (5 bases each). This CDR3 contains 14 residues. Per germline, CDR1 SGDLS and CDR2 YYNGEE. V lost 6 bases and J lost 6, with 16 bases in between. In DNA, the CDR3 is TGTGCCAGCACAACATCCGGGGCACCCAATGAGCAGTTCTTC. The encoded protein is CASTTSGAPNEQFF.